This T cell receptor beta chain was sequenced during a study of cytomegalovirus exposure and HLA in healthy donors. The wider study: Sequencing of about 200 million T cells in an earlier analysis found some 100 million unique TCR beta sequences. Genotyping showed about 80% of about 370 donors falling in the Caucasian-associated ancestry cluster.

Each of the donors was a healthy bone marrow donor. PCR amplification relied on 60 Vbeta primers (plus 13 Jbeta primers). Profiled with immunoSEQ multiplex PCR; TCRdb holds only in-frame clones, not every one. The table records about 150,000 clones, about three quarters of them present only once. On this clone itself: The antigen remains undetermined.

Findings and limits, study-wide: The authors enumerated some 160 TCR beta chains as linked to cytomegalovirus.

The germline V gene has CDR1 SGHTA and CDR2 FQGNSA. This CDR3 contains 15 residues. The V end lost 7 bases, the J end lost 5 bases, and 18 bases lay between the germline ends. The sequencing input was PBMCs. The clonotype was recovered from a woman in her forties in good health and CMV-seronegative. The chain carries TRBV7-2 and TRBJ1-5; possibly TRBD1 for D (6 bases). The CDR3 here is CASTEFGSGDQPQHF. DNA of the CDR3: TGTGCCAGCACCGAATTCGGGTCAGGGGATCAGCCCCAGCATTTT.